The sequence of this T cell receptor (beta chain) was determined in a study of blood T cell repertoires in COVID-19 (dated by TCRdb to 2020 to 2022). Context from the whole study: Samples from collaborators originated in the United States, Italy and Spain and spanned both the acute and convalescent phases of COVID-19. The prospective study material was composed of cDNA or gDNA derived from T cells, B-cell-depleted T cells, or PBMCs. The dataset comprised deeply sampled blood TCRbeta repertoires from subjects exposed to, actively infected with, or recovered from COVID-19. HLA class I and class II types, where available, came from metadata supplied by the sample provider rather than from assay-based typing. A freely available public database, intended as a resource for researchers studying the immune response to SARS-CoV-2, is where the repertoires were released. Nearly every sample came with metadata listing a de-identified subject ID, COVID-19 status, age in years and sex. Samples were obtained from the ongoing ImmuneRACE study (first 160 participants) and from over 1,000 subjects provided by 6 global collaborators. What the work shows at the level of the full study, not this receptor alone: The quantity of clinical and demographic metadata differed by source and by participant and was supplied without curation.

CDR1 and CDR2, looked up from the germline V gene, are SNHLY and FYNNEI. V lost 8 bases and J lost 3 bases; the stretch between them is 11 bases long. Including cysteine and phenylalanine, the CDR3 has 13 amino acids. Only the CDR3 portion is preserved as DNA: 39 bases, with reading frame beginning at the first base. Turning to this clone: Its antigen specificity is not known. Per-base qualities were not stored, and no clone one base away is much larger.

At one collaborating source in Seattle, patients were enrolled during active infection and were followed longitudinally through the course of disease. The collaborating institutions used their own protocols to collect whole blood in K2EDTA tubes. For TCRbeta analysis, collaborators shipped samples as frozen whole blood, isolated PBMCs, or DNA extracted from either of those sample types. The immunoSEQ Assay, a bias-controlled multiplex PCR, was used to amplify TCRbeta CDR3 regions from genomic DNA. On the study's bioinformatics: The number of nucleated cells in each sample was estimated by amplification of reference gene primers within the assay. To quantify the absolute abundance of each unique TCRbeta CDR3 rearrangement, sequence reads were collapsed and filtered. For each sample, productive Simpson clonality was calculated as the square root of Simpson's diversity index across productive rearrangements. Here the immuneACCESS table is served through TCRdb, limited to in-frame sequences with V and J called. Missing clones are a known gap in these copies; in checked studies unresolved V genes cover under half, and the rest lacks a known reason. V, J and clone size derive from that table, while D and trimming were established from the DNA sequence. The sample table shows approximately 250,000 clones, and 86% are seen once. The ten most abundant clones make up about 5.4% of the sample.

This clonotype was sampled from a woman of 80 years or more with COVID-19, enrolled during active disease. The V and J genes are TRBV2 and TRBJ1-5, with no reliable assignment of the D segment. The source material was peripheral blood. The DNA is TGTGCCAGCTCATCCGGGTACAATCAGCCCCAGCATTTT. Its coded protein is CASSSGYNQPQHF. Reference TRBV2 and TRBJ1-5 proteins supply the regions before and after the CDR3; the full variable domain is: EPEVTQTPSHQVTQMGQEVILRCVPISNHLYFYWYRQILGQKVEFLVSFYNNEISEKSEIFDDQFSVERPDGSNFTLKIRSTKLEDSAMYFCASSSGYNQPQHFGDGTRLSIL.